This T cell receptor beta chain was identified in a study of human T cells and chemical hapten exposure. Study as a whole: While the approximately 24-week study was under way, patients received diphenylcyclopropenone on the scalp every week.

This sample's time point: patch test 2, 6 weeks after DPC sensitization. Specified treatment: therapeutic diphenylcyclopropenone sensitization with weekly scalp DPC. People who gave samples had alopecia, were 18 to 70 years old, and were suitable for DPC. Points from the study as a whole: TCRs exceeding a frequency of 1 in 1000 stayed unchanged under DPC sensitization.

Library preparation tagged each individual cDNA molecule with a unique molecular identifier. MiXCR, applied by TCRdb to the RACE reads, yields one record per CDR3 protein. The profile shows under 450,000 distinct CDR3 sequences, more than 5% of them singletons. About this clonotype itself: Antigen: not known.

The material sequenced was whole blood, taken in connection with sensitization to the hapten diphenylcyclopropenone (DPC). The receptor was isolated from a woman between 18 and 30 years old with alopecia areata. Some clones in this sample may be carry-over from other donors' samples.

The CDR3 bases are TGTGCCAGCAGCTTAGCCAGCGGGGGAGACACCGGGGAGCTGTTTTTT. This translates into CASSLASGGDTGELFF. The chain joins TRBV7-8 to TRBJ2-2; 8 positions match TRBD2. The V and J ends lost 0 bases and 3 bases, in that order; junction bases with no gene match: 3. There are 16 residues in the CDR3. Germline lookup yields CDR1 SGHVS and CDR2 FQNEAQ.